This TCR beta chain was recovered during a study of graft-versus-host responses after intestinal transplantation. Study in general: Every transplant recipient was induced with anti-thymocyte globulin, then maintained on tacrolimus and steroids for around 3 years.

TCRdb's table, derived via immunoSEQ multiplex PCR, lists solely in-frame clones and lacks some. Of about 86,000 clones listed, 88% were seen once; the top ten hold 0.28%. For this clone: Antigen: not known.

Points from the study as a whole: Allograft graft-versus-host to host-versus-graft clonal ratios ran high in patients with graft-donor T cell macrochimerism.

This CDR3 is built from 13 residues. The germline CDR1 and CDR2 sequences are SGDLS and YYNGEE. Trimming removed 0 bases from V and 10 bases from J, with 8 bases in between. The specimen comprised unstimulated CD4+ T cells sorted from spleen or lymph node cells, sampled before transplant. The gene calls are TRBV9 and TRBJ1-6; D is unresolved. The sequence came from a human donor who was the organ donor for an intestinal transplant. The DNA for the CDR3 is TGTGCCAGCAGCGTAGGTCGGGGATCACCCCTCCACTTT. This gives the protein CASSVGRGSPLHF.